This entry concerns a single TCR beta chain. Germline CDR1 is LNHDA and CDR2 is SQIVND (reference sequence). The CDR3 runs 14 residues. With 6 bases clipped from V and 4 bases from J, the junction kept 8 bases outside the gene matches. The sample originates from a study of control samples from healthy donors and cancer patients. Assay: immunoSEQ multiplex PCR; the TCRdb copy retains only in-frame clones and omits some. This sample has 60,000 to 75,000 clones, with roughly 85% found just once. The clonotype was recovered from a man between 35 and 55 years old in good health. The sample taken for sequencing was blood. The chain carries TRBV19 and TRBJ1-2; 7 bases map to TRBD1. CDR3: CASRPGQAPYGYTF. The CDR3 coding sequence is TGTGCCAGTAGACCCGGACAGGCCCCCTATGGCTACACCTTC.